The TCR beta chain under discussion was sequenced for a study of radiation and T cells in renal cell carcinoma. Regarding the study as a whole: From baseline, blood top tumor clonotypes peaked at 2 weeks post-radiation.

Time point indicated: blood 2 weeks post-SBRT. The treatment: 15 Gy SBRT to primary tumor, nephrectomy 4 weeks later. Radiation-treated patients gave blood at baseline, week 2 and week 4. Clear cell pathology was present in this patient's renal cell carcinoma. With respect to this clone: Its antigen is undetermined.

The V gene's germline CDR1 is MGHDK and CDR2 SYGVNS. This CDR3 comprises 14 residues. The V end lost 4 bases, the J end lost 2 bases, and 11 bases lay between the germline ends. Clones were read by immunoSEQ multiplex PCR, and TCRdb kept only the in-frame ones, dropping some. The table includes 120,000 or so clones, approximately 90% detected once. The specimen comprised blood, sampled from a patient whose treatment included radiotherapy and nephrectomy. The TCR sequence derives from a woman aged 70 to 79 with renal cell carcinoma. V is TRBV25-1 and J is TRBJ1-1; no reliable D call. CDR3 region: CASSALRVNTEAFF. The CDR3 DNA reads as TGTGCCAGCAGTGCTTTAAGGGTTAACACTGAAGCTTTCTTT. Full variable domain (outside the CDR3, taken from reference TRBV25-1 and TRBJ1-1): EADIYQTPRYLVIGTGKKITLECSQTMGHDKMYWYQQDPGMELHLIHYSYGVNSTEKGDLSSESTVSRIRTEHFPLTLESARPSHTSQYLCASSALRVNTEAFFGQGTRLTVV.